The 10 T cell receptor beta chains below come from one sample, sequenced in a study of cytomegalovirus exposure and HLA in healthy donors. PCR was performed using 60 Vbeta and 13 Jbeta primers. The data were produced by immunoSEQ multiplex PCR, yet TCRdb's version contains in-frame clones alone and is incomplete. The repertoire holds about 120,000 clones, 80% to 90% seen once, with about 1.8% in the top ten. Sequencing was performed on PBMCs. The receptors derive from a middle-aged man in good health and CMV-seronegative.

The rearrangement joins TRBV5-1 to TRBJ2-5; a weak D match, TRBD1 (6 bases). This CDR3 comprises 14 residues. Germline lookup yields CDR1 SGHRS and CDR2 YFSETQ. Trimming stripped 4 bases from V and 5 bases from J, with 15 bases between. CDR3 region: CASSPGQQEETQYF. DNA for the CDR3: TGCGCCAGCAGCCCGGGACAACAGGAGGAGACCCAGTACTTC.

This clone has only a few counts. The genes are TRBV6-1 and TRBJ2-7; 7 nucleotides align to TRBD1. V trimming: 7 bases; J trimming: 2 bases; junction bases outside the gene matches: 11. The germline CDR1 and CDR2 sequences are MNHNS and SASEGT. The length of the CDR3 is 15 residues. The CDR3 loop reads CASTRTGVLPYEQYF. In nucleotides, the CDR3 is TGTGCCAGCACCCGGACAGGCGTCTTACCCTACGAGCAGTACTTC.

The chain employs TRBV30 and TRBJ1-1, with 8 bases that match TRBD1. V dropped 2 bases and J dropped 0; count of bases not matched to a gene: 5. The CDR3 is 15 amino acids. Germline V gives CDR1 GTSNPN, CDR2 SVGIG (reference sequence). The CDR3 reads CAWSPWDRMNTEAFF. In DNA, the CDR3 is TGTGCCTGGAGTCCGTGGGACAGGATGAACACTGAAGCTTTCTTT. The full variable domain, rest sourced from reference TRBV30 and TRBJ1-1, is SQTIHQWPATLVQPVGSPLSLECTVEGTSNPNLYWYRQAAGRGLQLLFYSVGIGQISSEVPQNLSASRPQDRQFILSSKKLLLSDSGFYLCAWSPWDRMNTEAFFGQGTRLTVV.

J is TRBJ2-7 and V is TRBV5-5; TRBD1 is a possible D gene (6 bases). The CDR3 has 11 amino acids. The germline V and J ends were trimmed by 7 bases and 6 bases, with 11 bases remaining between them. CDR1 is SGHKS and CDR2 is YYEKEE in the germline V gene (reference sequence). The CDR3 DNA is TGTGCCAGCGAACGAGGGGGCGAGCAGTACTTC. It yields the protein CASERGGEQYF.

The CDR3 region is CASRASGGAYEQYF. In DNA form, the CDR3 reads TGTGCCAGCAGAGCTAGCGGAGGGGCCTACGAGCAGTACTTC. The chain links TRBV6-6 to TRBJ2-7; 7 bases match TRBD2. Germline V CDR1 and CDR2: MNHNY, SVGAGI (reference sequence). The CDR3 contains 14 residues. V dropped 6 bases and J dropped 2; count of bases not matched to a gene: 7.

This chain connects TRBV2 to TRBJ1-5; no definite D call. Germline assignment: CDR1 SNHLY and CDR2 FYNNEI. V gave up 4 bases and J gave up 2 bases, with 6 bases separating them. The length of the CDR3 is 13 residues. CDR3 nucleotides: TGTGCCAGCAGTGCGGAGGGCAATCAGCCCCAGCATTTT. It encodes CASSAEGNQPQHF. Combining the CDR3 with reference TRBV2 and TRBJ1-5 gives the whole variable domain EPEVTQTPSHQVTQMGQEVILRCVPISNHLYFYWYRQILGQKVEFLVSFYNNEISEKSEIFDDQFSVERPDGSNFTLKIRSTKLEDSAMYFCASSAEGNQPQHFGDGTRLSIL.

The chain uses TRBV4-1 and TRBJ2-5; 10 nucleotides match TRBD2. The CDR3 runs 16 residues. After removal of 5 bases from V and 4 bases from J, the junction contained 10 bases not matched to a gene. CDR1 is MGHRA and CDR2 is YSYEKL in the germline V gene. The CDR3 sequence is CASSSPSGGMAETQYF. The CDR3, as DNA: TGCGCCAGCAGCAGTCCTAGCGGGGGAATGGCAGAGACCCAGTACTTC.

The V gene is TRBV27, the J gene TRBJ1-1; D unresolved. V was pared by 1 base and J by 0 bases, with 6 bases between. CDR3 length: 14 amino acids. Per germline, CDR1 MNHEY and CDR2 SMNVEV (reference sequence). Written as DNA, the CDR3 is TGTGCCAGCAGTTTATTTGCGGTGAACACTGAAGCTTTCTTT. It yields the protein CASSLFAVNTEAFF.

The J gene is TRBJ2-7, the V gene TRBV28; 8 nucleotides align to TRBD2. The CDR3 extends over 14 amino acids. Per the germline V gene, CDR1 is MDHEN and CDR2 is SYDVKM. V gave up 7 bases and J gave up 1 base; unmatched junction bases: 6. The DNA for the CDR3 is TGTGCCAGCAATGTGGGGACTAGTTCCTACGAGCAGTACTTC. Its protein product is CASNVGTSSYEQYF.

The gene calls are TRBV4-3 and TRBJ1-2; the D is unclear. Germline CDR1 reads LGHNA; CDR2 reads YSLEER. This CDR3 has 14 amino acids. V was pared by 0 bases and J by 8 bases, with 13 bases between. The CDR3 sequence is CASSQDVTGWGYTF. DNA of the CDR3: TGCGCCAGCAGCCAAGATGTGACGGGTTGGGGCTACACCTTC.